The present TCR beta chain was sequenced within a study of cytomegalovirus exposure and HLA in healthy donors. Trimming shortened V by 4 bases and J by 5 bases, and 13 bases separated the two germline ends. This CDR3 contains 14 residues. Germline V lookup: CDR1 SGHTA, CDR2 FQGNSA. With 60 Vbeta and 13 Jbeta primers, the PCR was carried out. The repertoire was sequenced with immunoSEQ multiplex PCR; TCRdb's copy has only in-frame clones and lacks some. Of about 120,000 clones in the sample, about 70% are singletons; the top ten hold approximately 2%. Sequencing input: PBMCs. The source is a human donor in good health. This sequence joins TRBV7-2 and TRBJ2-3; D gene ambiguous. Written as DNA, the CDR3 is TGTGCCAGCAGCTCCACCCGAGTACGAGATACGCAGTATTTT. It specifies CASSSTRVRDTQYF.